This entry lists 19 T cell receptor beta chains sequenced from one sample in a study of beta chain features in type 1 diabetes. The entirety of the isolated RNA underwent reverse transcription, so expressed TCRB transcripts were sequenced. The repertoire was sequenced with immunoSEQ multiplex PCR; TCRdb's copy has only in-frame clones and lacks some. The sample has some 700,000 clones, 13% seen once. Whole-study findings and limits: Across all four CD4+ subsets, people with type 1 diabetes showed modestly shorter TCRB CDR3s.

These receptors lack a known antigen. The source material was naive CD4+ T cells from blood. Receptors originate from a man in his late teens or twenties with type 1 diabetes.

V gene TRBV6-5 combines with J gene TRBJ2-2; D is undetermined. V was clipped by 7 bases and J by 2 bases, with 8 bases between them. CDR3 length equals 13 residues. Per germline, CDR1 MNHEY and CDR2 SVGAGI. CDR3 nucleotides: TGTGCCAGCAAGTGGGGTAACACCGGGGAGCTGTTTTTT. Its protein product is CASKWGNTGELFF.

Details on this clone: Other nucleotide sequences in the sample specify the same CDR3. This rearrangement joins TRBV2 to TRBJ2-5, with a weak D call TRBD1 (5 bases). The CDR3 consists of 13 residues. Trimming left V 4 bases short and J 0 bases short, with 6 bases between. Germline V gives CDR1 SNHLY, CDR2 FYNNEI. CDR3 coding DNA: TGTGCCAGCAGTGTGGGGCACCAAGAGACCCAGTACTTC. Its translation is CASSVGHQETQYF.

The chain is built from TRBV7-8 and TRBJ1-5, with 7 bases matching TRBD1. Unmatched junction bases numbered 9, after V lost 4 bases and J lost 3 bases. The CDR3 extends over 16 amino acids. Germline loops: CDR1 SGHVS, CDR2 FQNEAQ. The CDR3 sequence: CASSSQTGYDNQPQHF. CDR3 bases: TGTGCCAGCAGCTCTCAGACAGGGTACGACAATCAGCCCCAGCATTTT.

The chain links TRBV7-9 to TRBJ2-7; 8 positions agree with TRBD1. CDR1 and CDR2 (germline): SEHNR, FQNEAQ (reference sequence). The V gene end was trimmed by 8 bases and the J gene end by 7 bases; junction bases not matched to a gene: 16. The length of the CDR3 is 15 residues. CDR3 DNA sequence: TGTGCCAGCTCCCAACCGAGGACAGGGCGGGAAGAGCAGTACTTC. Translating gives CASSQPRTGREEQYF.

This clone came up a few times. This chain links TRBV10-3 with TRBJ2-2, with D perhaps being TRBD1 or TRBD2 (5 bases each). The V gene lost 7 bases and the J gene lost 4 bases, with 13 bases spanning the gap. Germline assignment: CDR1 ENHRY and CDR2 SYGVKD. The CDR3 consists of 14 residues. CDR3 amino acids: CAITGQAATGELFF. CDR3 nucleotide sequence: TGTGCCATCACGGGGCAGGCCGCCACCGGGGAGCTGTTTTTT.

V and J are TRBV7-9 and TRBJ2-7; D might be TRBD1 (6 bases). V lost 5 bases and J 0 bases, leaving 14 bases between the germline ends. This CDR3 spans 15 amino acids. Germline assignment: CDR1 SEHNR and CDR2 FQNEAQ (reference sequence). CDR3 sequence reads: CASSPRGTTSYEQYF. The DNA for the CDR3 is TGTGCCAGCAGCCCTAGGGGGACAACCTCCTACGAGCAGTACTTC.

The chain employs TRBV30 and TRBJ1-6; perhaps TRBD1 as D (5 bases). Trimming took off 0 bases at V and 9 bases at J, with 15 bases between the two ends. The CDR3 covers 15 residues. Germline assignment: CDR1 GTSNPN and CDR2 SVGIG (reference sequence). CDR3 amino acids: CAWSVSFQGGSPLHF. CDR3 DNA: TGTGCCTGGAGTGTAAGCTTCCAGGGCGGTTCACCCCTCCACTTT.

CDR3 coding DNA: TGTGCCAGCTCACAACAATCGACAGGATCCGTCGAGCAGTACTTC. This codes for CASSQQSTGSVEQYF. This chain links TRBV18 with TRBJ2-7; possible D gene TRBD1, 6 bases. The germline gives CDR1 KGHSH, CDR2 LQKENI. The CDR3 runs to 15 residues. V was clipped by 4 bases and J by 6 bases, with 19 bases between them.

This clone turned up a few times. The rearrangement joins TRBV7-9 to TRBJ2-3; D tentatively fits TRBD1 or TRBD2 (6 bases each). The CDR3 length is 17 residues. Trimming removed 5 bases from V and 5 bases from J, with 23 bases in between. From germline, CDR1 is SEHNR and CDR2 FQNEAQ (reference sequence). The CDR3 protein is CASSPPTGPLGGDTQYF. CDR3 in DNA: TGTGCCAGCAGCCCACCAACAGGGCCTTTGGGAGGAGATACGCAGTATTTT. Using reference TRBV7-9 and TRBJ2-3 for the parts outside the CDR3, the full variable domain is DTGVSQNPRHKITKRGQNVTFRCDPISEHNRLYWYRQTLGQGPEFLTYFQNEAQLEKSRLLSDRFSAERPKGSFSTLEIQRTEQGDSAMYLCASSPPTGPLGGDTQYFGPGTRLTVL.

The V and J genes are TRBV6-5 and TRBJ2-7, with D unclear. V was clipped by 5 bases and J by 4 bases, with 12 bases between them. From germline, CDR1 is MNHEY and CDR2 SVGAGI. The CDR3 runs 13 residues. The CDR3 region has the DNA TGTGCCAGCAGTGAACCCTCTGGATACGAGCAGTACTTC. Its protein product is CASSEPSGYEQYF.

The genes are TRBV2 and TRBJ1-2, with 7 bases fitting TRBD1. V dropped 8 bases and J dropped 5; count of bases not matched to a gene: 5. CDR1 is SNHLY and CDR2 is FYNNEI in the germline V gene. The CDR3 covers 12 residues. This chain's CDR3 is CASQGVGYGYTF. CDR3 nucleotide sequence: TGTGCCAGCCAGGGGGTAGGATATGGCTACACCTTC.

This chain links TRBV19 with TRBJ1-1; no clear D gene. Germline loops: CDR1 LNHDA, CDR2 SQIVND (reference sequence). This CDR3 region has 15 residues. The ends were cut back, 3 bases at V and 1 base at J, with 12 bases in the middle. CDR3 DNA: TGTGCCAGTAGTATTGCGGTCCGGTCGAACACTGAAGCTTTCTTT. As protein: CASSIAVRSNTEAFF.

For this clone: The sample contains more than one DNA sequence encoding this CDR3. The rearrangement uses TRBV4-1 and TRBJ1-5; D not certain. The CDR3 runs 14 residues. Trimming took 1 base from V and 2 from J, leaving 6 bases between them. Germline V lookup: CDR1 MGHRA, CDR2 YSYEKL. The CDR3 region is CASSQGEGNQPQHF. The CDR3 region has the DNA TGCGCCAGCAGCCAAGGGGAGGGCAATCAGCCCCAGCATTTT.

This clone was counted a few times. The rearrangement uses TRBV10-3 and TRBJ2-5, with D possibly called TRBD1 or TRBD2 (5 bases each). The germline V and J ends were trimmed by 3 bases and 0 bases, with 23 bases remaining between them. CDR1 and CDR2 from the germline V gene are ENHRY and SYGVKD. The CDR3 totals 19 residues. The CDR3 sequence: CAISDGIPRVGAYQETQYF. The CDR3 DNA reads TGTGCCATCAGTGATGGGATCCCACGGGTCGGGGCCTACCAAGAGACCCAGTACTTC.

The sample holds a few counts of this clone. The V and J genes are TRBV5-6 and TRBJ2-3, with D perhaps TRBD1 (6 bases). V dropped 0 bases and J dropped 6 bases, with 20 bases sitting between them. The germline CDR1 and CDR2 sequences are SGHDT and YYEEEE. There are 17 residues in the CDR3. The CDR3 bases are TGTGCCAGCAGCTTGGCCCCGGGACAACCCTACAGGGATACGCAGTATTTT. Protein: CASSLAPGQPYRDTQYF. Drawing the rest from reference TRBV5-6 and TRBJ2-3, the complete variable domain is DAGVTQSPTHLIKTRGQQVTLRCSPKSGHDTVSWYQQALGQGPQFIFQYYEEEERQRGNFPDRFSGHQFPNYSSELNVNALLLGDSALYLCASSLAPGQPYRDTQYFGPGTRLTVL.

This clone was picked up a small number of times. The chain recombines TRBV30 with TRBJ2-2; TRBD1 matches 7 bases. Trimming took 6 bases from V and 4 from J; bases not matched to a gene: 11. Germline V lookup: CDR1 GTSNPN, CDR2 SVGIG (reference sequence). The CDR3 runs 15 residues. CDR3: CACDSRDSFTGELFF. As DNA, the CDR3 is TGTGCCTGTGACTCCCGGGACAGCTTCACCGGGGAGCTGTTTTTT.

The chain couples TRBV10-1 to TRBJ2-3, with 13 bases that match TRBD2. Germline trimming cut 8 bases from V and 4 bases from J; bases unmatched to any gene: 6. There are 15 residues in the CDR3. In germline, CDR1 is WNHNN, CDR2 SYGVQD (reference sequence). DNA of the CDR3: TGCGCCAGCGCCGGAGGACTAGCGGGGGCAGATACGCAGTATTTT. Amino acids: CASAGGLAGADTQYF.

This clone was seen a few times. V usage is TRBV9 and J usage is TRBJ2-1; D gene unclear. V lost 0 bases and J 9 bases, leaving 10 bases between the germline ends. The CDR3 has 13 residues. Germline V lookup: CDR1 SGDLS, CDR2 YYNGEE. CDR3 bases: TGTGCCAGCAGCGTAGCTACCCGTAGTGAGCAGTTCTTC. Its protein product is CASSVATRSEQFF.

The chain joins TRBV30 to TRBJ2-1; D possibly matches TRBD1 or TRBD2 (6 bases each). Germline V gene sequence: CDR1 GTSNPN, CDR2 SVGIG (reference sequence). This CDR3 is 14 amino acids long. Deletions cut 3 bases from V and 4 bases from J, with 13 bases between. Here the CDR3 DNA reads TGTGCCTGGAGGAGACGGGGGCCGTACAATGAGCAGTTCTTC. Its translation: CAWRRRGPYNEQFF.